Listed below are T cell receptor beta chains from one sample, sequenced in a study of T cell repertoires in cytomegalovirus infection. TCRdb passed the reads through MiXCR, listing each CDR3 protein once. The data show about 770,000 distinct CDR3 sequences, just under 30% seen once. Their cognate antigens are unknown. The sample in question was cultured CD8+ T cells from PBMCs, obtained from culture after CMV antigen stimulation. The source is a human donor in good health (CMV status not recorded). Some clones in this sample may be carry-over from other donors' samples. CDR3s include the opening cysteine and the closing phenylalanine or tryptophan. A D gene is named only where the DNA matches it firmly. Clone size is shown for a subset of rows, as once, few, many or a class of expanded clone.

j_call	d_call	clone_size	v_call	cdr3_nt	cdr3_aa
TRBJ1-5	TRBD1	NA	TRBV28	TGTGCCAGCAGTTTTCCACAGGGGGTTCAGCCCCAGCATTTT	CASSFPQGVQPQHF
TRBJ2-4	TRBD2	few	TRBV6-8	TGTGCCAGCAGTTATGAGAGCGGGGGGGGCGGAAACATTCAGTACTTC	CASSYESGGGGNIQYF
TRBJ1-2	NA	NA	TRBV12-3/TRBV12-4	TGTGCCAGCAGTATAGGGAACCCCGTCCTCTATGGCTACACCTTC	CASSIGNPVLYGYTF
TRBJ2-1	NA	few	TRBV19	TGTGCCAGTAGTATAGGAGATGACATCCGTCTCTCCTACAATGAGCAGTTCTTC	CASSIGDDIRLSYNEQFF
TRBJ2-7	NA	NA	TRBV5-1	TGCGCCAGCAGCGGGGCGAACGAGCAGTACTTC	CASSGANEQYF
TRBJ1-1	NA	few	TRBV6-5	TGTGCCAGCAGTTACTCCCCAGAGGGCGCGGGCACTGAAGCTTTCTTT	CASSYSPEGAGTEAFF
TRBJ1-2	NA	NA	TRBV27	TGTGCCAGCAGTTTTGGCGGATTATATGGCTACACCTTC	CASSFGGLYGYTF
TRBJ1-2	NA	few	TRBV7-6	TGTGCCAGCAGCTTAGGTTTCGAGGGCGGCTATGGCTACACCTTC	CASSLGFEGGYGYTF
TRBJ1-1	NA	NA	TRBV7-9	TGTGCCAGCAGCTTAGATCAGGGGTTGAACACTGAAGCTTTCTTT	CASSLDQGLNTEAFF
TRBJ1-1	NA	many	TRBV7-9	TGTGCCAGCAGCCCTTCCGACATCGCGGCAGCTTTCTTT	CASSPSDIAAAFF
TRBJ2-3	NA	few	TRBV6-4	TGTGCCAGCAGTGACTCGACAGGCACAGATACGCAGTATTTT	CASSDSTGTDTQYF
TRBJ1-1	NA	NA	TRBV7-9	TGTGCCAGCAGCCAAACCGTGACAGGGAACACTGAAGCTTTCTTT	CASSQTVTGNTEAFF
TRBJ2-7	NA	few	TRBV4-1	TGCGCCAGCAGCGACGGTTTTGCCAACGAGCAGTACTTC	CASSDGFANEQYF
TRBJ2-1	TRBD2	NA	TRBV19	TGTGCCAGTAAGGAGAGCGGGGGGATCTACAATGAGCAGTTCTTC	CASKESGGIYNEQFF
TRBJ2-6	TRBD1	few	TRBV12-3/TRBV12-4	TGTGCCAGCAGTTTCCAGTTACCAGGGGGCCCTGGGGCCAACGTCCTGACTTTC	CASSFQLPGGPGANVLTF
TRBJ2-3	NA	many	TRBV7-9	TGTGCCAGCAGCTCAATTGCAATGGATACGCAGTATTTT	CASSSIAMDTQYF
TRBJ2-1	TRBD2	NA	TRBV6-5	TGTGCCAGCAGTTACGACGGGAGGACCTACAATGAGCAGTTCTTC	CASSYDGRTYNEQFF
TRBJ2-1	NA	few	TRBV4-2	TGTGCCAGCAGCCAAGATTTAAGTAATGAGCAGTTCTTC	CASSQDLSNEQFF
TRBJ2-1	NA	few	TRBV19	TGTGCTTCGGGCCATGAGCAGTTCTTC	CASGHEQFF
TRBJ1-2	NA	NA	TRBV5-6	TGTGCCAGCAGCGAGGACGTTTTTGGCTACACCTTC	CASSEDVFGYTF
TRBJ2-2	TRBD1	NA	TRBV6-2/TRBV6-3	TGTGCCAGCATCAAACGGGGACAGACGAACACCGGGGAGCTGTTTTTT	CASIKRGQTNTGELFF
TRBJ1-2	NA	few	TRBV12-3/TRBV12-4	TGTGCCAGCACCCATGGAGGGAATGGCTACACCTTC	CASTHGGNGYTF
TRBJ2-5	NA	many	TRBV7-9	TGTGCCAGCAGCAACCGGGCCCCCCCAGGGACCCAGTACTTC	CASSNRAPPGTQYF
TRBJ2-3	NA	many	TRBV7-2	TGTGCCAGCAGCTTAGAGGGTTCCGAGGATACGCAGTATTTT	CASSLEGSEDTQYF
TRBJ2-1	TRBD2	many	TRBV7-9	TGTGCCAGCATGGGCCTAGCGGGGGACTCCTACAATGAGCAGTTCTTC	CASMGLAGDSYNEQFF
TRBJ1-2	NA	few	TRBV25-1	TGTGCCAGCAGTGAATATTTCAACAGGGAGAATGGCTACACCTTC	CASSEYFNRENGYTF
TRBJ1-6	NA	few	TRBV27	TGTGCCAGCAGTTTAACTAATTCACCCCTCCACTTT	CASSLTNSPLHF
TRBJ1-1	NA	NA	TRBV4-1	TGCGCCAGCAGCCCGGTTCTGGGGCTAACTGAAGCTTTCTTT	CASSPVLGLTEAFF
TRBJ2-1	TRBD2	few	TRBV12-3/TRBV12-4	TGTGCCAGCAGTCCTCTCCTTAGCGGGGGGGTGGAGCAGTTCTTC	CASSPLLSGGVEQFF
TRBJ2-1	NA	once	TRBV2	TGTGCCAGCAACCCGGCCCTTGACTCCTACAATGAGCAGTTCTTC	CASNPALDSYNEQFF